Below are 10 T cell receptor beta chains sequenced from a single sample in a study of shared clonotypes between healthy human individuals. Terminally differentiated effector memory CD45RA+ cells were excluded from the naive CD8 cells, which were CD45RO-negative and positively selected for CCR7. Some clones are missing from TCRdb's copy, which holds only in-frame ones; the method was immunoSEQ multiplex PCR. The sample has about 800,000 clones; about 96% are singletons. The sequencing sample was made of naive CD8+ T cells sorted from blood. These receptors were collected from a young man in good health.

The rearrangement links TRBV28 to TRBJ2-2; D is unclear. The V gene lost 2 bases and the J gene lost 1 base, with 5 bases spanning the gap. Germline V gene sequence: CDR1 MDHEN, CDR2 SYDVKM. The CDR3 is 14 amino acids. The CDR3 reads CASSLGVNTGELFF. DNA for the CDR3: TGTGCCAGCAGTTTAGGGGTGAACACCGGGGAGCTGTTTTTT.

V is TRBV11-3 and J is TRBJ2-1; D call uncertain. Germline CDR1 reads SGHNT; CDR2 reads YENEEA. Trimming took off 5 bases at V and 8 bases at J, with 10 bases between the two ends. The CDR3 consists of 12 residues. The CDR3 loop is CASSRRSDEQFF. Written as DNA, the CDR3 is TGTGCCAGCAGCCGCCGGAGCGATGAGCAGTTCTTC.

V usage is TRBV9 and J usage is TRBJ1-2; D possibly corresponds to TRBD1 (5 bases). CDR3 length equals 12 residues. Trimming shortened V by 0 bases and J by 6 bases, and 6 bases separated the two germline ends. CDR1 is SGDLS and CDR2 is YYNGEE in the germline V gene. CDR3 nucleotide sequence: TGTGCCAGCAGCGTAGGGGGGGATGGCTACACCTTC. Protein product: CASSVGGDGYTF.

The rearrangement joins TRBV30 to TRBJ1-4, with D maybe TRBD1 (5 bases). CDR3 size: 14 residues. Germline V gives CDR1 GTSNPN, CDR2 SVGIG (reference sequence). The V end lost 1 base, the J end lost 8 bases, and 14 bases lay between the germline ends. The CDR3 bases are TGTGCCTGGAGTGAAGGGCAGGGTTGGGAAAAACTGTTTTTT. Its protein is CAWSEGQGWEKLFF. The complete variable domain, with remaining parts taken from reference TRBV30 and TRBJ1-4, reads SQTIHQWPATLVQPVGSPLSLECTVEGTSNPNLYWYRQAAGRGLQLLFYSVGIGQISSEVPQNLSASRPQDRQFILSSKKLLLSDSGFYLCAWSEGQGWEKLFFGSGTQLSVL.

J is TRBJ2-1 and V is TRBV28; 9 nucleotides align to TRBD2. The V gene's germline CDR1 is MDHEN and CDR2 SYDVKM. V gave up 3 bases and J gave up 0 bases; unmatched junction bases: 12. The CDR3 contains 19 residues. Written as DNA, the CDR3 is TGTGCCAGCAGTTTTGGAGAGAATTATAGCGGGAGCTCCTACAATGAGCAGTTCTTC. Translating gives CASSFGENYSGSSYNEQFF.

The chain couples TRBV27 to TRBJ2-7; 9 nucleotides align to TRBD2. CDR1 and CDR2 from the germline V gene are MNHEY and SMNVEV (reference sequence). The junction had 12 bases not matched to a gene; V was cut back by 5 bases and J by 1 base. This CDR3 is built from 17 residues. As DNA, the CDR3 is TGTGCCAGCAGTACATTACCTTCTAGCGGGGCTTCCTACGAGCAGTACTTC. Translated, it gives CASSTLPSSGASYEQYF.

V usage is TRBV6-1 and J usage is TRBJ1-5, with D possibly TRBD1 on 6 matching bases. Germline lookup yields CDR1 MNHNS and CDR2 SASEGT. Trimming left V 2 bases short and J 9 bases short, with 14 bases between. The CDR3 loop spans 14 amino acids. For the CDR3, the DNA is TGTGCCAGCAGTGAATTAGACAGGCCACCGCCCCAGCATTTT. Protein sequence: CASSELDRPPPQHF.

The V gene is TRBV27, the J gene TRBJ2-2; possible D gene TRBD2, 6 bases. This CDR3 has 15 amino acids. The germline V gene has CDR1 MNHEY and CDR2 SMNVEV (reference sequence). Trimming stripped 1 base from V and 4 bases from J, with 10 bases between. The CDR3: CASSLWAGLTGELFF. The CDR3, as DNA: TGTGCCAGCAGTTTATGGGCGGGGCTCACCGGGGAGCTGTTTTTT.

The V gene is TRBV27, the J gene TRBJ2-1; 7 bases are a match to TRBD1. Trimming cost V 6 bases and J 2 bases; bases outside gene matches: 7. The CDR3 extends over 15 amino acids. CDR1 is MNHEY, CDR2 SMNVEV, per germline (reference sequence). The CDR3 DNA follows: TGTGCCAGCAGCCTGGACAGGAGTCCCTACAATGAGCAGTTCTTC. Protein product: CASSLDRSPYNEQFF.

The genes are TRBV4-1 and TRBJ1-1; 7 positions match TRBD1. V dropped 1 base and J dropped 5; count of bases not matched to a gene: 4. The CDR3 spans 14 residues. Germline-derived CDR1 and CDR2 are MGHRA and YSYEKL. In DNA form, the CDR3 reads TGCGCCAGCAGCCAAGGACAGGGATTAACTGAAGCTTTCTTT. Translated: CASSQGQGLTEAFF.